Listed here are 9 T cell receptor beta chains from one sample, sequenced in a study of T-cell memory formation after mild COVID-19. MiXCR was run by TCRdb on the 5' RACE reads, yielding one entry per CDR3 protein. The data hold fewer than 75,000 distinct CDR3 sequences, with more than 10% observed a single time. Sequenced material: PBMCs or a T cell subset sorted from them (not recorded which). The source of these receptors is a man aged 18 to 30 who had mild COVID-19 (a few samples of this study predate the infection). Cell type and time point are not known.

This clonotype was observed a handful of times. It is unclear where the CDR3 begins or ends on the DNA, so no DNA is shown, and the CDR3 is as TCRdb lists it. The CDR3 sequence: CASSSSYNEQLF. The V call is TRBV6-2 or TRBV6-3, the J call TRBJ2-1. The CDR3 comprises 12 residues, both ends counted. Germline V gene sequence: CDR1 MNHEY, CDR2 SVGEGT.

This clonotype was recorded a few times. The genes are TRBV5-8 and TRBJ1-1, with D perhaps TRBD1 (6 bases). The CDR3 totals 14 residues. In germline, CDR1 is SGHTS, CDR2 YDEGEE. Trimming removed 2 bases at V and 5 bases at J, with 13 bases between. CDR3 sequence: CASSFGQGRTEAFF. The DNA of the CDR3 is TGTGCCAGCAGCTTCGGGCAGGGGAGGACTGAAGCTTTCTTT. Filled out from reference TRBV5-8 and TRBJ1-1, the complete variable domain reads EAGVTQSPTHLIKTRGQQATLRCSPISGHTSVYWYQQALGLGLQFLLWYDEGEERNRGNFPPRFSGRQFPNYSSELNVNALELEDSALYLCASSFGQGRTEAFFGQGTRLTVV.

This clonotype has a count of ten or more. V is TRBV7-3 and J is TRBJ1-1; D not certain. Germline V gene sequence: CDR1 SGHTA, CDR2 FQGTGA. V was shortened by 3 bases and J by 1 base, with 3 bases between the two germline ends. This CDR3 region has 12 residues. The CDR3, as DNA: TGTGCCAGCAGCTTTGGGAACACTGAAGCTTTCTTT. Protein sequence: CASSFGNTEAFF.

The gene calls are TRBV5-1 and TRBJ1-3; unclear D gene. Germline assignment: CDR1 SGHRS and CDR2 YFSETQ. The CDR3 is made up of 13 amino acids. Between the trimmed V and J ends, which lost 0 bases and 2 bases, there was a span of 3 bases. This CDR3 is CASSLGAGNTIYF. The CDR3 coding sequence is TGCGCCAGCAGCTTGGGGGCTGGAAACACCATATATTTT.

At least ten counts were recorded for this clonotype. The rearrangement joins TRBV6-2 or TRBV6-3 to TRBJ2-1, with D uncertain. V shed 6 bases and J shed 4 bases, with 7 bases lying between them. The V gene's germline CDR1 is MNHEY and CDR2 SVGEGT. The CDR3 is made up of 12 amino acids. DNA of the CDR3: TGTGCCAGCAGCTTATTATACAATGAGCAGTTCTTC. This sequence encodes CASSLLYNEQFF.

This chain uses TRBV6-5 with TRBJ1-3, with D tentatively TRBD1 (6 bases). The CDR3 consists of 15 residues. V was cut by 4 bases and J by 4 bases, with 14 bases left in between. Looked up from germline, CDR1 is MNHEY and CDR2 is SVGAGI. CDR3 protein: CASSSSGGRGNTIYF. CDR3 sequence (DNA): TGTGCCAGCAGTTCTTCTGGGGGGCGCGGAAACACCATATATTTT.

This clonotype came up once. This rearrangement joins TRBV24-1 to TRBJ2-1; 16 nucleotides line up with TRBD2. Germline V gives CDR1 KGHDR, CDR2 SFDVKD. With 11 bases clipped from V and 10 bases from J, the junction kept 16 bases outside the gene matches. The CDR3 sequence is 17 residues long. The CDR3 spells CAIEAGTSGRAQREQFF. The CDR3 nucleotides read TGTGCCATCGAAGCCGGGACTAGCGGGAGGGCCCAACGGGAGCAGTTCTTC.

The chain recombines TRBV5-1 with TRBJ1-1; no clear D. The CDR3 has 13 residues. The V end was cut by 4 bases, the J end by 7 bases, with 14 bases between. Germline CDR1 is SGHRS and CDR2 is YFSETQ. The CDR3 DNA is TGCGCCAGCAGCCAACCGGGTTTCGATGAAGCTTTCTTT. This codes for CASSQPGFDEAFF. The full variable domain, its missing parts supplied by reference TRBV5-1 and TRBJ1-1, is KAGVTQTPRYLIKTRGQQVTLSCSPISGHRSVSWYQQTPGQGLQFLFEYFSETQRNKGNFPGRFSGRQFSNSRSEMNVSTLELGDSALYLCASSQPGFDEAFFGQGTRLTVV.

The chain couples TRBV2 to TRBJ2-3; TRBD2 matches at 10 bases. Germline trimming cut 10 bases from V and 4 bases from J; bases unmatched to any gene: 5. The CDR3 extends over 13 amino acids. Germline V gene sequence: CDR1 SNHLY, CDR2 FYNNEI. The CDR3 reads CAIQREGADTQYF. The CDR3 region has the DNA TGTGCCATCCAGCGGGAGGGCGCAGATACGCAGTATTTT. The whole variable domain, filled in from reference TRBV2 and TRBJ2-3, reads EPEVTQTPSHQVTQMGQEVILRCVPISNHLYFYWYRQILGQKVEFLVSFYNNEISEKSEIFDDQFSVERPDGSNFTLKIRSTKLEDSAMYFCAIQREGADTQYFGPGTRLTVL.